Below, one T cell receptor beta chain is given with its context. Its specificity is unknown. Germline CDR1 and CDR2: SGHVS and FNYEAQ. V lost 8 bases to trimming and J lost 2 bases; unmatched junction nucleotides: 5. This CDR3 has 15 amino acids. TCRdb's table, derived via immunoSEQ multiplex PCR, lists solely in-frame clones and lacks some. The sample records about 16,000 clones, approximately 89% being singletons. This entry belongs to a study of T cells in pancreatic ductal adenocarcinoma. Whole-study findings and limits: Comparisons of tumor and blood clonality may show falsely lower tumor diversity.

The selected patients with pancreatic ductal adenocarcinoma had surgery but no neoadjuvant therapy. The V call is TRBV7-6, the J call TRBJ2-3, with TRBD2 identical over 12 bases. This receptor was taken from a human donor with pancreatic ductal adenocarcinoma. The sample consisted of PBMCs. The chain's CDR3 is CASGGLAGSTDTQYF. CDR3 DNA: TGTGCCAGCGGCGGACTAGCGGGGTCCACAGATACGCAGTATTTT.